This TCR beta chain was sequenced for a study of multiple sclerosis patients with progressive multifocal leukoencephalopathy. Profiled with immunoSEQ multiplex PCR; TCRdb holds only in-frame clones, not every one. The sample consists of over 25,000 clones, about nine tenths of them appearing once. The CDR3 runs to 15 residues. The ends lost 1 base at V and 2 bases at J; junction bases unmatched: 1. Germline V gives CDR1 SGHTA, CDR2 FQGNSA. The study, taken as a whole, reports: Findings may reflect JC virus infection or just general immunocompromise. Clones expanded at PML were already present before and during natalizumab. Most PML patients had lower entropy, suggesting less diverse TRB repertoires.

Time point of the sample: more than 5 months of natalizumab therapy. A single count supports this clone. The antigen is undetermined. The receptor comes from a human donor with multiple sclerosis. J is TRBJ2-7 and V is TRBV7-2; 11 bases line up with TRBD1. The sequencing used PBMCs, collected from a patient treated with natalizumab. The CDR3 spells CASSLGGQGAYEQYF. The CDR3 region has the DNA TGTGCCAGCAGCTTAGGGGGACAGGGGGCCTACGAGCAGTACTTC.